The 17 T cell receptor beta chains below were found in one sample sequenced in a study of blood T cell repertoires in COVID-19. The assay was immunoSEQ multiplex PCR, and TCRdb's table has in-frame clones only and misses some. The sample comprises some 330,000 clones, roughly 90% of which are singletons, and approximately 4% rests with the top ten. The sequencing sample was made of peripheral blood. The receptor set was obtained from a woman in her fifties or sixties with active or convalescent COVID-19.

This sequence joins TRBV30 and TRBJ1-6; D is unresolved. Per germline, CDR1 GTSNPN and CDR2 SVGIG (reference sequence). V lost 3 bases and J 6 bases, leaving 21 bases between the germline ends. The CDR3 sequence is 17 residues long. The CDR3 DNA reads TGTGCCTGGAGAGTACCGGGAGCTACCCTTACTAATTCACCCCTCCACTTT. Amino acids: CAWRVPGATLTNSPLHF.

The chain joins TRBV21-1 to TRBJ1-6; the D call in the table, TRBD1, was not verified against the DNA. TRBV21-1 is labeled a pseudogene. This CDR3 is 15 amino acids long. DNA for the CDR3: TGTGCCAGCAGCCGTAAGGGGCGGCTTAATTCACCCCTCCACTTT. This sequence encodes CASSRKGRLNSPLHF.

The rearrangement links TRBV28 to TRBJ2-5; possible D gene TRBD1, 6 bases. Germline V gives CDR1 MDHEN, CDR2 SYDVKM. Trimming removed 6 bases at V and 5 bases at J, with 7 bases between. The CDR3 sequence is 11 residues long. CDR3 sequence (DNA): TGTGCCAGCAGGGGACATGAGACCCAGTACTTC. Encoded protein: CASRGHETQYF.

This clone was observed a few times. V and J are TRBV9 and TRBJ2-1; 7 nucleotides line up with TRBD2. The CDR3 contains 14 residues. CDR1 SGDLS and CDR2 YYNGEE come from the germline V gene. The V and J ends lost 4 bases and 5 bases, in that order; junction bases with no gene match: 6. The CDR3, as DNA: TGTGCCAGCAGCAAAAGCGGGGCGCACAATGAGCAGTTCTTC. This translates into CASSKSGAHNEQFF. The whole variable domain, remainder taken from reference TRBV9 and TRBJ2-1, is DSGVTQTPKHLITATGQRVTLRCSPRSGDLSVYWYQQSLDQGLQFLIQYYNGEERAKGNILERFSAQQFPDLHSELNLSSLELGDSALYFCASSKSGAHNEQFFGPGTRLTVL.

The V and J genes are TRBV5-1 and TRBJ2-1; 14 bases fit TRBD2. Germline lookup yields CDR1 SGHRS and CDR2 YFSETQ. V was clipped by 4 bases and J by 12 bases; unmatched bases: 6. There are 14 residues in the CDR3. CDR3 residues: CASSGGLAGVGQFF. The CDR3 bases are TGCGCCAGCAGCGGGGGACTAGCGGGAGTTGGGCAGTTCTTC.

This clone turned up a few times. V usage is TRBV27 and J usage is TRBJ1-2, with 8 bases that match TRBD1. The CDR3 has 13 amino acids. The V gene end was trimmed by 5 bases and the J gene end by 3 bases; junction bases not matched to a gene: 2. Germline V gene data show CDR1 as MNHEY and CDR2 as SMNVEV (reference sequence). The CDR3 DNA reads TGTGCCAGCAGTCCGACAGGGGACTATGGCTACACCTTC. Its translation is CASSPTGDYGYTF.

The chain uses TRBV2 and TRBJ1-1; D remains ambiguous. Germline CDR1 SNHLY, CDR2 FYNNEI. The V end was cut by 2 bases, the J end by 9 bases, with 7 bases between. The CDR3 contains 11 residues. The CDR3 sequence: CASSEQLQAFF. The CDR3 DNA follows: TGTGCCAGCAGTGAACAACTACAAGCTTTCTTT.

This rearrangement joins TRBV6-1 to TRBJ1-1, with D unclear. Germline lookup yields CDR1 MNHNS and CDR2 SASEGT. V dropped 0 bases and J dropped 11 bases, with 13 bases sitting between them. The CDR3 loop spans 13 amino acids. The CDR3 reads CASSEAWLGRAFF. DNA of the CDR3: TGTGCCAGCAGTGAAGCGTGGTTGGGGAGGGCTTTCTTT.

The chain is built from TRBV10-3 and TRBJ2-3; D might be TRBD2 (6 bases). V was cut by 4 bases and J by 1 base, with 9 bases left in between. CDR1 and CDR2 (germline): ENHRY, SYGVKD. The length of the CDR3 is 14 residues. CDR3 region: CAISGGLGTDTQYF. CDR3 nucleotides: TGTGCCATCAGTGGGGGACTTGGCACAGATACGCAGTATTTT.

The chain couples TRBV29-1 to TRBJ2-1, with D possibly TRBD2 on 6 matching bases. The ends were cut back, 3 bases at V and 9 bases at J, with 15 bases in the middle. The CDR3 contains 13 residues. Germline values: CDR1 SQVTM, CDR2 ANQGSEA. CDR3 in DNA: TGCAGCGTTGATAGCGGAACGGCAGGTGAGCAGTTCTTC. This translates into CSVDSGTAGEQFF.

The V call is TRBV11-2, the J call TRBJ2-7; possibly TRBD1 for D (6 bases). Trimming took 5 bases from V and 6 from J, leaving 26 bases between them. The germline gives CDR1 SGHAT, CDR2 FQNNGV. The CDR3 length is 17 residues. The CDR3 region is CASSGVDSSSTLSEQYF. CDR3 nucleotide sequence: TGTGCCAGCAGCGGGGTGGACAGTTCCTCTACCCTTTCCGAGCAGTACTTC. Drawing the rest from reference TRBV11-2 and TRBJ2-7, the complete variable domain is EAGVAQSPRYKIIEKRQSVAFWCNPISGHATLYWYQQILGQGPKLLIQFQNNGVVDDSQLPKDRFSAERLKGVDSTLKIQPAKLEDSAVYLCASSGVDSSSTLSEQYFGPGTRLTVT.

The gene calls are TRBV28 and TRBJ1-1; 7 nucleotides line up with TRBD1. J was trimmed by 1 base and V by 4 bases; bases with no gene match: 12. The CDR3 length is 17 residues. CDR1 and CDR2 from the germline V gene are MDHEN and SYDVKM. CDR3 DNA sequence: TGTGCCAGCAGTTCACAGGGGCTATTAACGAGGAACACTGAAGCTTTCTTT. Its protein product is CASSSQGLLTRNTEAFF.

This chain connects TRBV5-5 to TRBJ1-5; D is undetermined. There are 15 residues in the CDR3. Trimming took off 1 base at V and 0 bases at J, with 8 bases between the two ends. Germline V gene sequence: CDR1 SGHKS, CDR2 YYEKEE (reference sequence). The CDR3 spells CASSLTEYSNQPQHF. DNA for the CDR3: TGTGCCAGCAGCTTGACAGAGTATAGCAATCAGCCCCAGCATTTT. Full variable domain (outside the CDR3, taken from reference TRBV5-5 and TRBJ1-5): DAGVTQSPTHLIKTRGQQVTLRCSPISGHKSVSWYQQVLGQGPQFIFQYYEKEERGRGNFPDRFSARQFPNYSSELNVNALLLGDSALYLCASSLTEYSNQPQHFGDGTRLSIL.

This CDR3 reads CASTSPPQTGRGYGYTF. The CDR3 DNA sequence: TGTGCCAGCACCTCGCCCCCCCAAACAGGGAGAGGCTATGGCTACACCTTC. The chain is built from TRBV28 and TRBJ1-2; perhaps TRBD1 as D (6 bases). Germline-derived CDR1 and CDR2 are MDHEN and SYDVKM. V dropped 7 bases and J dropped 4 bases, with 25 bases sitting between them. The CDR3 runs to 17 residues.

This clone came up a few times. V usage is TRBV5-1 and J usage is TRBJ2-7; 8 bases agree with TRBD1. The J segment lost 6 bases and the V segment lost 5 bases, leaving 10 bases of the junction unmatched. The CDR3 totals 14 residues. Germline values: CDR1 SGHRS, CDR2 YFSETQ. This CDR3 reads CASRSQGASGEQYF. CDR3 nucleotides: TGCGCCAGCAGATCGCAGGGGGCATCAGGCGAGCAGTACTTC. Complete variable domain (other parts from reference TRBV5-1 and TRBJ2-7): KAGVTQTPRYLIKTRGQQVTLSCSPISGHRSVSWYQQTPGQGLQFLFEYFSETQRNKGNFPGRFSGRQFSNSRSEMNVSTLELGDSALYLCASRSQGASGEQYFGPGTRLTVT.

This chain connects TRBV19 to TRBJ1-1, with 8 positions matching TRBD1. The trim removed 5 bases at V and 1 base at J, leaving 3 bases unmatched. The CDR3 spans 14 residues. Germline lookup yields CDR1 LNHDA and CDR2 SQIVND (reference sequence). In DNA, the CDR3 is TGTGCCAGTAGTCTGGGACAGGCGAACACTGAAGCTTTCTTT. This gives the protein CASSLGQANTEAFF.

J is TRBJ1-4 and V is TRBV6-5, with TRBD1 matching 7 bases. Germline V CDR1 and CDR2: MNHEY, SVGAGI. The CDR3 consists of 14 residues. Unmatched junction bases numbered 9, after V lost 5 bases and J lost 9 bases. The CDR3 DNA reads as TGTGCCAGCAGTAATGGACAGGAGCCCCAAAAACTGTTTTTT. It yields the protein CASSNGQEPQKLFF.